This paragraph covers one T cell receptor beta chain sequence. No antigen is known for it. This entry comes from a study of Ad26.COV2.S vaccination and SARS-CoV-2 variants. The CDR3 runs to 17 residues. CDR1 LNHDA and CDR2 SQIVND come from the germline V gene (reference sequence). Trimming cost V 6 bases and J 4 bases; bases outside gene matches: 14. Produced via immunoSEQ multiplex PCR; TCRdb's table is partial and in-frame only. The sample contains about 380,000 clones, 83% of which appear only once. Treatment noted: 15 to 20 received Ad26.COV2.S at low or high dose, single or two shots; roughly 5 received placebo; per-sample allocation not given. The samples date from day 63 after the first vaccine or placebo injection. General study results and limits: An underestimation of total T cell responses may have resulted from the TCR breadth and depth analyses.

This sample comprised peripheral blood, obtained in a trial of Ad26.COV2.S vaccine versus placebo. The chain couples TRBV19 to TRBJ2-5; the match to TRBD1 covers 10 bases. The TCR was taken from a person aged 18-65 years who received the Ad26.COV2.S COVID-19 vaccine or a placebo. As DNA, the CDR3 is TGTGCCAGTAGCCGTAATCCGGGACAGGGGTTGGGAGAGACCCAGTACTTC. Translating gives CASSRNPGQGLGETQYF. Variable domain in full (rest from reference TRBV19 and TRBJ2-5): DGGITQSPKYLFRKEGQNVTLSCEQNLNHDAMYWYRQDPGQGLRLIYYSQIVNDFQKGDIAEGYSVSREKKESFPLTVTSAQKNPTAFYLCASSRNPGQGLGETQYFGPGTRLLVL.